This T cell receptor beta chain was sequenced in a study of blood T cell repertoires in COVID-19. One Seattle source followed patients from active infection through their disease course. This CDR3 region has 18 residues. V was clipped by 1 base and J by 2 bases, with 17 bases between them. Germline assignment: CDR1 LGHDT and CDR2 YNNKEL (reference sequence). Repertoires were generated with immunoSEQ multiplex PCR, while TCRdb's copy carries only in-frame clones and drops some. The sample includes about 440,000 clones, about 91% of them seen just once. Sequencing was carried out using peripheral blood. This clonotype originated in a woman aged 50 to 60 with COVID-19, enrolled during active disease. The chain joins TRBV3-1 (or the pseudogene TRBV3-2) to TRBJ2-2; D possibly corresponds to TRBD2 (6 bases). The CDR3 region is CASSQALGGAFNTGELFF. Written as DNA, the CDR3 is TGTGCCAGCAGCCAAGCCCTCGGAGGGGCCTTCAACACCGGGGAGCTGTTTTTT.